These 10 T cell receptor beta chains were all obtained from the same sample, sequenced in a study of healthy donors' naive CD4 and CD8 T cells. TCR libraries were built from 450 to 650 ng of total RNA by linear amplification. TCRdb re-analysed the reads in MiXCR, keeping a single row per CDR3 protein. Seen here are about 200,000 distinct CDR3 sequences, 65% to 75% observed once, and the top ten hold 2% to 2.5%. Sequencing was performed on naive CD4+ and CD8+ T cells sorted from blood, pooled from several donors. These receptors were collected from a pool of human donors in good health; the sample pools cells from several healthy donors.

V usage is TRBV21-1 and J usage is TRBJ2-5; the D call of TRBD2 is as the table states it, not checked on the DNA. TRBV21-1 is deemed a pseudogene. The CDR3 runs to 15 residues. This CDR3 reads CASSNYSVIQETQYF. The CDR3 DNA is TGTGCCAGCAGCAACTATAGCGTTATCCAAGAGACCCAGTACTTC.

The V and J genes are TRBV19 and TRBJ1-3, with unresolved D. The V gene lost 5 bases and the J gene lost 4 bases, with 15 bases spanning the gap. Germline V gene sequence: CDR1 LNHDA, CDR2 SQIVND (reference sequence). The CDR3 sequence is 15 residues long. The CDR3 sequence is CASSPRRAGGNTIYF. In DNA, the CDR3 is TGTGCCAGTAGTCCGCGGCGAGCTGGAGGAAACACCATATATTTT. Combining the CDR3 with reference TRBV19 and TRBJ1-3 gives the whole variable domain DGGITQSPKYLFRKEGQNVTLSCEQNLNHDAMYWYRQDPGQGLRLIYYSQIVNDFQKGDIAEGYSVSREKKESFPLTVTSAQKNPTAFYLCASSPRRAGGNTIYFGEGSWLTVV.

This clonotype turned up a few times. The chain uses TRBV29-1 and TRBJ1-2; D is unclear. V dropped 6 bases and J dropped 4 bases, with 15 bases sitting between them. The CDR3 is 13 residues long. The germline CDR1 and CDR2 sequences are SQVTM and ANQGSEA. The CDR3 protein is CSVPGRSPYGYTF. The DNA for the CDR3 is TGCAGCGTGCCCGGCAGATCACCCTATGGCTACACCTTC.

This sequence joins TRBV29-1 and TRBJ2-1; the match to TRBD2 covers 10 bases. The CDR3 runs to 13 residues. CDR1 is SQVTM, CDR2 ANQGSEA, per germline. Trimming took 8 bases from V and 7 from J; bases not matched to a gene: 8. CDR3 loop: CSHSGRTGNEQFF. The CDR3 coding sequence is TGCAGCCATAGCGGGAGGACGGGAAATGAGCAGTTCTTC.

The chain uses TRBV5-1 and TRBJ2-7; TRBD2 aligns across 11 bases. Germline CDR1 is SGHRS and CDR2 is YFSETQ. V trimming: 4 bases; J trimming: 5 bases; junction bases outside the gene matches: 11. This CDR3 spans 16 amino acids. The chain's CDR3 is CASSLPRLAGIDEQYF. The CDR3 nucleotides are TGCGCCAGCAGCCTGCCCAGACTAGCGGGAATCGACGAGCAGTACTTC.

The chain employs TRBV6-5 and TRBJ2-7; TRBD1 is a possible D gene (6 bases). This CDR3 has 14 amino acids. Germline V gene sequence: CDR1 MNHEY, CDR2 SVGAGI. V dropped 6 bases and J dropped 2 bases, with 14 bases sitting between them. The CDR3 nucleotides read TGTGCCAGCAGCCGTCAAACAGGGCCCTACGAGCAGTACTTC. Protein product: CASSRQTGPYEQYF.

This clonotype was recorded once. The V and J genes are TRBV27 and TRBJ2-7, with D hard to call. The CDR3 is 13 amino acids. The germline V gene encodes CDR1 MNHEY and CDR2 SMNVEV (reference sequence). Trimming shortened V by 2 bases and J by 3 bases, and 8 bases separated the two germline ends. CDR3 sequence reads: CASSLIQDYEQYF. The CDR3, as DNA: TGTGCCAGCAGTTTAATCCAGGACTACGAGCAGTACTTC.

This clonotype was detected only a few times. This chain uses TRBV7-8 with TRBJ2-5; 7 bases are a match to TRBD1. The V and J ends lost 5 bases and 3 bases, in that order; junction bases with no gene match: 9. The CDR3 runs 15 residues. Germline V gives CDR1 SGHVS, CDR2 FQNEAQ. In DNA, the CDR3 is TGTGCCAGCAGCCCACCGACAGGGTCGAAAGAGACCCAGTACTTC. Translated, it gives CASSPPTGSKETQYF.

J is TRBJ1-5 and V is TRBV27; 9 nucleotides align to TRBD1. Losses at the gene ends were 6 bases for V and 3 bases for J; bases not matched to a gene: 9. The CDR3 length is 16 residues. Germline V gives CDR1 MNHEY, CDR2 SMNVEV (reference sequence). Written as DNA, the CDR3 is TGTGCCAGCAGCAAGAAGGGACAGGGCCCCAATCAGCCCCAGCATTTT. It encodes CASSKKGQGPNQPQHF.

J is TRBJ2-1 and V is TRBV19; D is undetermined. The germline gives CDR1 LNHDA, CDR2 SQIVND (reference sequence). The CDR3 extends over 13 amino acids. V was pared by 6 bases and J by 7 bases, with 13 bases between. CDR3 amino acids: CASSLSLLNEQFF. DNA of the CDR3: TGTGCCAGTAGCCTAAGTTTGTTGAATGAGCAGTTCTTC. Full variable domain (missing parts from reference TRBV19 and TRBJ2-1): DGGITQSPKYLFRKEGQNVTLSCEQNLNHDAMYWYRQDPGQGLRLIYYSQIVNDFQKGDIAEGYSVSREKKESFPLTVTSAQKNPTAFYLCASSLSLLNEQFFGPGTRLTVL.